The entry below describes one TCR beta chain. This sample stems from a study of shared clonotypes between healthy human individuals. Background on the study: The people who gave samples were two women and a few men aged 18 to 49.

Trimming removed 0 bases from V and 2 bases from J, with 13 bases in between. In germline, CDR1 is LNHNV, CDR2 YYDKDF (reference sequence). The CDR3 covers 16 residues. It was into CD45RA+ naive and CD45RA-negative memory subsets that the CD4+ cells were split. Running of the assay took place at deep level. Measured with immunoSEQ multiplex PCR; TCRdb has only the in-frame clones, and not every one. The repertoire holds about 2.4 million clones, around nine tenths seen once, with around 0.14% in the top ten. Sequenced sample: naive CD4+ T cells sorted from blood. Subset given: CD45RA+ positively selected. This clonotype was sampled from a man younger than 35 in good health. V usage is TRBV15 and J usage is TRBJ1-1, with D possibly being TRBD1 (5 bases). The CDR3 region has the DNA TGTGCCACCAGCAGAGATCATGGACAAATTAACACTGAAGCTTTCTTT. Its protein is CATSRDHGQINTEAFF.